The 32 T cell receptor beta chains below were found in one sample sequenced in a study of T cell clonotyping in hematopoietic cell transplantation. Using immunoSEQ multiplex PCR, the repertoire was profiled, and TCRdb retains in-frame clones only, with some absent. The sample contains around 5,400 clones, approximately 80% of which appear only once. Specified time point: recipient sample about 28 days before transplant, after cytoreduction. The sample was peripheral blood mononuclear cells, taken before stem cell transplant. All receptors come from a woman aged 50 to 65 with acute myeloid leukemia. Some clones in this sample may be carry-over from other donors' samples.

The rearrangement uses TRBV7-9 and TRBJ2-2, with 10 bases lining up with TRBD2. The germline V gene encodes CDR1 SEHNR and CDR2 FQNEAQ (reference sequence). The CDR3 has 17 amino acids. With V trimmed by 5 bases and J by 4 bases, 10 bases remained unmatched. The CDR3 coding sequence is TGTGCCAGCAGCATCGAGCGGGGGGGCGTGGGCACCGGGGAGCTGTTTTTT. Translation gives CASSIERGGVGTGELFF.

The rearrangement links TRBV4-1 to TRBJ1-5; the match to TRBD1 covers 7 bases. The CDR3 totals 15 residues. The germline CDR1 and CDR2 sequences are MGHRA and YSYEKL. The V gene end was trimmed by 3 bases and the J gene end by 7 bases; junction bases not matched to a gene: 9. The CDR3 DNA reads TGCGCCAGCAGCCACCTGACAGGGACTGGGCAGCCCCAGCATTTT. Protein sequence: CASSHLTGTGQPQHF.

This chain joins TRBV6-5 and TRBJ2-7, with 7 bases fitting TRBD2. J lost 2 bases, V lost 9 bases, and 13 bases had no gene match. Germline lookup yields CDR1 MNHEY and CDR2 SVGAGI. The CDR3 length is 15 residues. The CDR3 coding sequence is TGTGCCAGTCAAAGGTCCGCGGGAGCGGCCTACGAGCAGTACTTC. This encodes CASQRSAGAAYEQYF.

The CDR3 loop is CASSLQGPLFGELFF. The CDR3 DNA follows: TGTGCCAGCAGCCTACAGGGCCCTTTGTTCGGGGAGCTGTTTTTT. V usage is TRBV7-9 and J usage is TRBJ2-2, with TRBD1 as a possible D gene (6 bases). This CDR3 is built from 15 residues. V dropped 5 bases and J dropped 7 bases, with 17 bases sitting between them. Germline CDR1 and CDR2: SEHNR and FQNEAQ (reference sequence).

There are a few counts of this clone. V gene TRBV27 combines with J gene TRBJ2-1; D remains ambiguous. CDR3 size: 14 residues. The V gene's germline CDR1 is MNHEY and CDR2 SMNVEV (reference sequence). Trimming cost V 6 bases and J 0 bases, with 9 bases left between them. CDR3 DNA: TGTGCCAGCAGATCAGAGAGCTCCTACAATGAGCAGTTCTTC. Residues: CASRSESSYNEQFF.

J is TRBJ2-2 and V is TRBV19; either TRBD1 or TRBD2 may supply D (6 bases each). CDR3 length equals 15 residues. Between the trimmed V and J ends, which lost 6 bases and 5 bases, there was a span of 16 bases. In germline, CDR1 is LNHDA, CDR2 SQIVND (reference sequence). The CDR3 spells CASRGRRGMTGELFF. The CDR3 nucleotides read TGTGCCAGTAGGGGTCGGAGGGGGATGACCGGGGAGCTGTTTTTT.

Concerning this clone itself: The sample carries other DNA sequences with the same CDR3. This chain links TRBV7-2 with TRBJ2-5, with D perhaps assigned TRBD1 or TRBD2 (5 bases each). The ends were cut back, 3 bases at V and 5 bases at J, with 10 bases in the middle. This CDR3 has 13 amino acids. Germline lookup yields CDR1 SGHTA and CDR2 FQGNSA. The CDR3 loop is CASSFTGGETQYF. CDR3 sequence (DNA): TGTGCCAGCAGCTTCACAGGCGGGGAGACCCAGTACTTC. Full variable domain (missing parts from reference TRBV7-2 and TRBJ2-5): GAGVSQSPSNKVTEKGKDVELRCDPISGHTALYWYRQSLGQGLEFLIYFQGNSAPDKSGLPSDRFSAERTGGSVSTLTIQRTQQEDSAVYLCASSFTGGETQYFGPGTRLLVL.

This chain connects TRBV30 to TRBJ1-1, with D unclear. The V end was cut by 1 base, the J end by 11 bases, with 11 bases between. The CDR3 is 11 residues long. Per germline, CDR1 GTSNPN and CDR2 SVGIG (reference sequence). Here the CDR3 DNA reads TGTGCCTGGAGTGACTTTGGCCCCGCTTTCTTT. Its protein is CAWSDFGPAFF. The variable domain in full, with the rest retrieved from reference TRBV30 and TRBJ1-1, is SQTIHQWPATLVQPVGSPLSLECTVEGTSNPNLYWYRQAAGRGLQLLFYSVGIGQISSEVPQNLSASRPQDRQFILSSKKLLLSDSGFYLCAWSDFGPAFFGQGTRLTVV.

The chain employs TRBV19 and TRBJ2-5; maybe TRBD1 (6 bases). This CDR3 contains 14 residues. Per germline, CDR1 LNHDA and CDR2 SQIVND (reference sequence). The germline V and J ends were trimmed by 4 bases and 4 bases, with 13 bases remaining between them. The CDR3 here is CASSSPGVLETQYF. Written as DNA, the CDR3 is TGTGCCAGTAGTAGTCCAGGGGTGTTAGAGACCCAGTACTTC.

J is TRBJ2-3 and V is TRBV5-1; 9 bases align to TRBD1. V was pared by 0 bases and J by 1 base, with 0 bases of the junction left unmatched. CDR1 is SGHRS and CDR2 is YFSETQ in the germline V gene. This CDR3 region has 15 residues. This chain's CDR3 is CASSLGTGGTDTQYF. The CDR3 nucleotides read TGCGCCAGCAGCTTGGGGACAGGGGGCACAGATACGCAGTATTTT.

The chain couples TRBV7-2 to TRBJ2-7; D remains unclear. Trimming stripped 4 bases from V and 2 bases from J, with 6 bases between. This CDR3 is 12 amino acids long. Germline values: CDR1 SGHTA, CDR2 FQGNSA. The CDR3 sequence is CASSSRPYEQYF. The DNA for the CDR3 is TGTGCCAGCAGCTCCCGCCCCTACGAGCAGTACTTC.

The chain recombines TRBV15 with TRBJ1-1; D gene ambiguous. The germline gives CDR1 LNHNV, CDR2 YYDKDF (reference sequence). This CDR3 comprises 12 residues. With 2 bases removed from V and 7 bases from J, the gap between germline ends came to 8 bases. The CDR3 region is CATSRMLGEAFF. The CDR3, as DNA: TGTGCCACCAGCAGAATGCTGGGTGAAGCTTTCTTT. The whole variable domain, filled in from reference TRBV15 and TRBJ1-1, reads DAMVIQNPRYQVTQFGKPVTLSCSQTLNHNVMYWYQQKSSQAPKLLFHYYDKDFNNEADTPDNFQSRRPNTSFCFLDIRSPGLGDTAMYLCATSRMLGEAFFGQGTRLTVV.

This chain connects TRBV5-4 to TRBJ2-6, with a possible D match to TRBD2 (6 bases). Per germline, CDR1 SGHNT and CDR2 YYREEE (reference sequence). Trimming removed 4 bases from V and 2 bases from J, with 7 bases in between. CDR3 length: 14 residues. CDR3 DNA: TGTGCCAGCAGCGCGGGACCTGGGGCCAACGTCCTGACTTTC. Translated, it gives CASSAGPGANVLTF.

V gene TRBV19 combines with J gene TRBJ2-5, with 8 bases identical to TRBD2. V shed 8 bases, J shed 1 base, and the junction held 3 bases outside the gene matches. The CDR3 length is 13 residues. Germline V gene data show CDR1 as LNHDA and CDR2 as SQIVND (reference sequence). The CDR3, as DNA: TGTGCCAGTGCCCGGGGGGGCCAAGAGACCCAGTACTTC. As protein: CASARGGQETQYF.

V usage is TRBV25-1 and J usage is TRBJ1-2; D is unresolved. Germline values: CDR1 MGHDK, CDR2 SYGVNS. V was pared by 6 bases and J by 1 base, with 18 bases between. This CDR3 has 16 amino acids. DNA for the CDR3: TGTGCCAGCAGCCCGCCCGCGTTTCAGGATAACTATGGCTACACCTTC. This translates into CASSPPAFQDNYGYTF.

This clone was observed a few times. The V call is TRBV2, the J call TRBJ2-2; no definite D call. Looked up from germline, CDR1 is SNHLY and CDR2 is FYNNEI. V shed 3 bases and J shed 8 bases, with 4 bases lying between them. The CDR3 is 11 residues long. CDR3: CASSEPGELFF. Written as DNA, the CDR3 is TGTGCCAGCAGTGAGCCGGGGGAGCTGTTTTTT.

V gene TRBV11-2 combines with J gene TRBJ2-1; possible D gene TRBD1, 6 bases. Germline V gene sequence: CDR1 SGHAT, CDR2 FQNNGV. CDR3 length: 16 residues. Deletions cut 5 bases from V and 5 bases from J, with 19 bases between. CDR3 DNA: TGTGCCAGCAGCCCATTCCCCTCTGGACAGAACAATGAGCAGTTCTTC. Residues: CASSPFPSGQNNEQFF.

The J gene is TRBJ2-5, the V gene TRBV10-3; 8 nucleotides agree with TRBD1. The CDR3 totals 16 residues. Germline-derived CDR1 and CDR2 are ENHRY and SYGVKD. With 3 bases clipped from V and 5 bases from J, the junction kept 11 bases outside the gene matches. As DNA, the CDR3 is TGTGCCATCAGTGATCGGGACAGGCCCGCGGGGGAGACCCAGTACTTC. Translation: CAISDRDRPAGETQYF.

The CDR3: CAITRGPANTGELFF. The CDR3 nucleotides read TGTGCCATCACGAGGGGCCCCGCGAACACCGGGGAGCTGTTTTTT. The chain carries TRBV10-3 and TRBJ2-2; D tentatively fits TRBD1 or TRBD2 (5 bases each). CDR1 and CDR2 from the germline V gene are ENHRY and SYGVKD. Deletions cut 7 bases from V and 0 bases from J, with 12 bases between. The CDR3 totals 15 residues.

The rearrangement joins TRBV5-1 to TRBJ1-1; 7 positions agree with TRBD1. Germline V gene data show CDR1 as SGHRS and CDR2 as YFSETQ. V lost 0 bases to trimming and J lost 1 base; unmatched junction nucleotides: 9. The CDR3 has 17 amino acids. In DNA form, the CDR3 reads TGCGCCAGCAGCTTGGCGTTTATTGGGGACAGGAACACTGAAGCTTTCTTT. This encodes CASSLAFIGDRNTEAFF.

This clone occurred once. This sequence joins TRBV5-1 and TRBJ1-1, with 7 bases matching TRBD1. Germline CDR1 SGHRS, CDR2 YFSETQ. Germline trimming cut 0 bases from V and 6 bases from J; bases unmatched to any gene: 2. The CDR3 is made up of 13 amino acids. This chain's CDR3 is CASSLGGTAEAFF. The CDR3 coding sequence is TGCGCCAGCAGCTTGGGGGGGACAGCTGAAGCTTTCTTT.

This chain joins TRBV29-1 and TRBJ1-5; possibly TRBD1 for D (5 bases). The V gene lost 4 bases and the J gene lost 5 bases, with 9 bases spanning the gap. There are 12 residues in the CDR3. Germline V CDR1 and CDR2: SQVTM, ANQGSEA. This CDR3 reads CSVAGLDQPQHF. The CDR3 DNA sequence: TGCAGCGTTGCAGGGCTGGATCAGCCCCAGCATTTT. Variable domain in full (rest from reference TRBV29-1 and TRBJ1-5): SAVISQKPSRDICQRGTSLTIQCQVDSQVTMMFWYRQQPGQSLTLIATANQGSEATYESGFVIDKFPISRPNLTFSTLTVSNMSPEDSSIYLCSVAGLDQPQHFGDGTRLSIL.

The table lists this clone with a count of one. The rearrangement uses TRBV5-1 and TRBJ2-5, with 8 bases lining up with TRBD1. In germline, CDR1 is SGHRS, CDR2 YFSETQ. J lost 1 base, V lost 1 base, and 3 bases had no gene match. The CDR3 extends over 15 amino acids. CDR3 nucleotide sequence: TGCGCCAGCAGCTTGAATACAGGGGGCCAAGAGACCCAGTACTTC. As protein: CASSLNTGGQETQYF.

The rearrangement joins TRBV27 to TRBJ2-7; D gene uncertain. The V gene lost 4 bases and the J gene lost 4 bases, with 11 bases spanning the gap. CDR3 length: 13 residues. CDR1 and CDR2 from the germline V gene are MNHEY and SMNVEV (reference sequence). The CDR3 nucleotides are TGTGCCAGCAGTTCTTCCCCAAGGTACGAGCAGTACTTC. Translated: CASSSSPRYEQYF.

This clone has only a few counts. The chain combines TRBV10-3 with TRBJ2-3, with D perhaps matching TRBD1 (6 bases). CDR1 and CDR2 (germline): ENHRY, SYGVKD. The CDR3 consists of 14 residues. Trimming left V 2 bases short and J 11 bases short, with 17 bases between. DNA of the CDR3: TGTGCCATCAGTGAGGGGGGCTTCGAACGGTTGCAGTATTTT. It encodes CAISEGGFERLQYF.

The J gene is TRBJ1-1, the V gene TRBV7-9, with no clear D. Trimming pared 4 bases from V and 11 bases from J, leaving 11 bases between. The CDR3 is 11 residues long. Germline lookup yields CDR1 SEHNR and CDR2 FQNEAQ (reference sequence). In DNA, the CDR3 is TGTGCCAGCAGCTCCCCCCCTGCCGCTTTCTTT. This gives the protein CASSSPPAAFF.

The J gene is TRBJ1-5, the V gene TRBV28; D unclear. The CDR3 is 16 residues long. Per the germline V gene, CDR1 is MDHEN and CDR2 is SYDVKM. Trimming left V 3 bases short and J 0 bases short, with 12 bases between. DNA for the CDR3: TGTGCCAGCAGTTTCCATAGGGAAGGTAGCAATCAGCCCCAGCATTTT. Its protein is CASSFHREGSNQPQHF.

V and J are TRBV7-9 and TRBJ2-7; TRBD2 matches at 8 bases. With 1 base clipped from V and 3 bases from J, the junction kept 5 bases outside the gene matches. The CDR3 has 15 residues. CDR1 SEHNR and CDR2 FQNEAQ come from the germline V gene (reference sequence). In DNA, the CDR3 is TGTGCCAGCAGCTTAGTTAGCGGGAAGCTCTACGAGCAGTACTTC. Protein sequence: CASSLVSGKLYEQYF.

This clone was seen just once. This chain uses TRBV6-6 with TRBJ2-7, with 7 positions matching TRBD1. With V trimmed by 0 bases and J by 3 bases, 2 bases remained unmatched. The CDR3 is made up of 14 amino acids. Germline V lookup: CDR1 MNHNY, CDR2 SVGAGI (reference sequence). This chain's CDR3 is CASSYSGQDYEQYF. Written as DNA, the CDR3 is TGTGCCAGCAGTTACTCAGGACAGGACTACGAGCAGTACTTC.

The genes are TRBV6-6 and TRBJ2-2; 12 nucleotides match TRBD2. Germline-derived CDR1 and CDR2 are MNHNY and SVGAGI (reference sequence). This CDR3 contains 15 residues. The J segment lost 5 bases and the V segment lost 10 bases, leaving 8 bases of the junction unmatched. CDR3 region: CATAGTSGRTGELFF. The CDR3 DNA reads TGTGCCACGGCCGGGACTAGCGGGCGGACCGGGGAGCTGTTTTTT.

The chain has TRBV5-1 and TRBJ1-2; D remains unclear. The CDR3 contains 15 residues. V dropped 6 bases and J dropped 0 bases, with 15 bases sitting between them. The germline V gene encodes CDR1 SGHRS and CDR2 YFSETQ. CDR3 DNA sequence: TGCGCCAGCACCCCTGGGTGGGTCTCTAACTATGGCTACACCTTC. Encoded protein: CASTPGWVSNYGYTF.

The J gene is TRBJ1-4, the V gene TRBV5-1; D might be TRBD1 (6 bases). Deletions cut 0 bases from V and 2 bases from J, with 14 bases between. Per germline, CDR1 SGHRS and CDR2 YFSETQ. The CDR3 totals 17 residues. The CDR3 spells CASSLARGGDTNEKLFF. CDR3 sequence (DNA): TGCGCCAGCAGCTTGGCCAGAGGGGGGGACACTAATGAAAAACTGTTTTTT.